This TCR beta chain was obtained from a study of memory CD4+ T cells and cytomegalovirus serostatus (dated 2019 in TCRdb). For the wider study: The cohort comprised about 33 healthy Belgian adults, 9 CMV seropositive and around 24 CMV seronegative. CD4+ memory TCRbeta repertoires of a Belgian cohort with known cytomegalovirus serostatus were sequenced in order to replicate a published TCR-based CMV serostatus classifier. What the research found in general, with its limitations: The results were interpreted as suggesting that the CMV-associated TCR signature is mostly present in the CD4+ memory repertoire. Among the 150 to 200 previously reported CMV-associated TCRbeta sequences, 67 showed up in the CD4+ memory repertoires, with each one found in between one and five individuals. On the Belgian cohort, the classifier based on the original framework reached a median bootstrapped AUC of about 0.95, with a 95% CI of 0.76-1.00. CMV serostatus prediction reached a median bootstrapped AUC of about 0.95 with the original framework and just under 0.93 with a US-trained random forest. Only CD4+CD45RO+ memory cells were sequenced, in contrast to the original study, in which naive and memory CD4+ and CD8+ populations were covered.

Genomic DNA was extracted from sorted cells with the Quick-DNA Microprep Kit. TCRbeta DNA was amplified with the immunoSEQ hsTCRbeta kit following the manufacturer's protocol. An Illumina MiSeq instrument was used to sequence the TCRbeta libraries. In the source study's methods: Following removal of out-of-frame sequences, more than 2,000,000 distinct TCRbeta sequences were retained, with an average of about 70,000 per individual. Each individual was scored according to the count of 160 or so previously reported CMV-associated TCRbeta sequences and the total productive distinct TCRbeta count. A beta-binomial model was reimplemented in Python, and scikit-learn random forests with default parameters were trained on data from the US cohort. Classifier performance on the Belgian cohort was reported as the median AUC with percentile confidence intervals calculated over 10,000 bootstrap iterations. Entries here come from immuneACCESS through TCRdb and include only in-frame sequences with V and J called. Some clones fail to appear in such tables; in the studies checked, an unresolved V gene covers under half of the shortfall, and the cause of the remainder is unknown. V, J and clone size are taken as reported in that table, and D and trimming were inferred from the DNA itself. A total of over 40,000 clones appear in this sample, 70% to 85% of them only once. The ten largest clones represent less than 0.6% of the sample.

After removal of 5 bases from V and 5 bases from J, the junction retains 6 bases not matched to a gene. CDR1 and CDR2, looked up from the germline V gene, are SGHVS and FNYEAQ. From the cysteine through the phenylalanine, the CDR3 covers 14 amino acids. Only the CDR3 DNA is retained, 42 bases long and in frame from the first base. A FACSAria II was used to sort memory CD4+ T cells, defined as single viable CD3+CD4+CD8-CD45RO+ cells. CMV serostatus was determined using a Roche Elecsys assay that detects serum IgG against CMV pp150, pp28, p38 and p52. After thawing, total CD4+ T cells were enriched by positive selection with CD4 magnetic microbeads. The samples came from a different study that was designed specifically to examine the CD4+ T cell memory repertoire. Peripheral blood mononuclear cells were isolated and cryopreserved following standard operating procedures; serum was stored at -80 °C. The staining used CD3-PerCP (BW264/56), CD4-APC (RPA-T4), CD45RO-PE (UCHT1) and CD8-Pacific Orange (3B5) antibodies, and Sytox blue was used to exclude non-viable cells.

As for this clone: Its antigen remains unidentified. The sample holds no much larger clone one base away, and base qualities are not on file.

The source of this sequence is an adult in good health and CMV-seronegative. The sequence joins TRBV7-6 to TRBJ2-3, with 8 middle bases fitting TRBD1. What was sequenced was memory CD4+ T cells from blood. The DNA reads as follows: TGTGCCAGCAGCCCCGGACAGGGTCAAGATACGCAGTATTTT. Its coded protein is CASSPGQGQDTQYF.